Shown below are 10 T cell receptor beta chains from a single sample sequenced in a study of blood T cell repertoires in COVID-19 (dated by TCRdb to about 2020). Receptors were amplified or captured by the immunoSEQ multiplex PCR assay. In TCRdb, the immuneACCESS table is reduced to in-frame sequences with V and J assigned. These tables do not hold every clone; where another copy was compared, an unresolved V gene accounts for under half, and the others remain unexplained. This sample has tens of thousands of clones in its table, and 60% to 80% of those were observed once. The ten largest clones take up more than 15% of the sample. The sequencing input was peripheral blood. All receptors derive from a man between 65 and 85 years old with active or convalescent COVID-19.

J is TRBJ2-1 and V is TRBV19, with 7 bases identical to TRBD1. V dropped 4 bases and J dropped 4; count of bases not matched to a gene: 1. The CDR3 runs to 13 residues. Per germline, CDR1 LNHDA and CDR2 SQIVND (reference sequence). The CDR3 sequence is CASSTQGYNEQFF. The CDR3 DNA is TGTGCCAGTAGTACACAGGGGTACAATGAGCAGTTCTTC. The full variable domain, its missing parts supplied by reference TRBV19 and TRBJ2-1, is DGGITQSPKYLFRKEGQNVTLSCEQNLNHDAMYWYRQDPGQGLRLIYYSQIVNDFQKGDIAEGYSVSREKKESFPLTVTSAQKNPTAFYLCASSTQGYNEQFFGPGTRLTVL.

The chain employs TRBV7-3 and TRBJ2-5, with D tentatively TRBD2 (6 bases). Trimming took off 2 bases at V and 3 bases at J, with 7 bases between the two ends. Germline CDR1 and CDR2: SGHTA and FQGTGA. The CDR3 consists of 13 residues. The CDR3 loop reads CASSLRREETQYF. The CDR3 coding sequence is TGTGCCAGCAGCTTACGGAGGGAAGAGACCCAGTACTTC. Filled out from reference TRBV7-3 and TRBJ2-5, the complete variable domain reads GAGVSQTPSNKVTEKGKYVELRCDPISGHTALYWYRQSLGQGPEFLIYFQGTGAADDSGLPNDRFFAVRPEGSVSTLKIQRTERGDSAVYLCASSLRREETQYFGPGTRLLVL.

The CDR3 DNA reads as TGTGCCAGTACAGGGGTGCAAGCTAACTATGGCTACACCTTC. It is translated as CASTGVQANYGYTF. The V and J genes are TRBV30 and TRBJ1-2, with 7 bases aligning to TRBD1. V was pared by 8 bases and J by 0 bases, with 9 bases of the junction left unmatched. The CDR3 runs to 14 residues. CDR1 and CDR2 from the germline V gene are GTSNPN and SVGIG (reference sequence).

The rearrangement uses TRBV28 and TRBJ1-2; 8 bases match TRBD1. There are 15 residues in the CDR3. Germline CDR1 and CDR2: MDHEN and SYDVKM. After removal of 3 bases from V and 0 bases from J, the junction contained 3 bases not matched to a gene. CDR3 sequence reads: CASSFVDRANYGYTF. CDR3 nucleotides: TGTGCCAGCAGTTTTGTGGACAGGGCTAACTATGGCTACACCTTC.

The rearrangement joins TRBV30 to TRBJ2-5; 10 positions agree with TRBD2. Unmatched junction bases numbered 3, after V lost 3 bases and J lost 2 bases. CDR3 length: 14 amino acids. Germline V gene lookup returns CDR1 GTSNPN and CDR2 SVGIG (reference sequence). In nucleotides, the CDR3 is TGTGCCTGGAGAGCGGGGGGGCTACAAGAGACCCAGTACTTC. Its translation is CAWRAGGLQETQYF. Based on the CDR3 plus reference TRBV30 and TRBJ2-5, the full variable domain is SQTIHQWPATLVQPVGSPLSLECTVEGTSNPNLYWYRQAAGRGLQLLFYSVGIGQISSEVPQNLSASRPQDRQFILSSKKLLLSDSGFYLCAWRAGGLQETQYFGPGTRLLVL.

Many counts were recorded for this clone. This chain uses TRBV19 with TRBJ2-7; 7 bases align to TRBD1. Germline trimming cut 4 bases from V and 0 bases from J; bases unmatched to any gene: 3. CDR3 length: 14 amino acids. Germline CDR1 and CDR2: LNHDA and SQIVND (reference sequence). The CDR3 nucleotides read TGTGCCAGTAGTAGGAGACAGGGCTCCTACGAGCAGTACTTC. Translated: CASSRRQGSYEQYF.

This chain connects TRBV19 to TRBJ2-2, with D perhaps matching TRBD2 (6 bases). Germline V lookup: CDR1 LNHDA, CDR2 SQIVND (reference sequence). V lost 3 bases and J lost 5, with 10 bases in between. The CDR3 runs to 14 residues. Written as DNA, the CDR3 is TGTGCCAGTAGTATTTCCCGGGGGACCGGGGAGCTGTTTTTT. This gives the protein CASSISRGTGELFF.

At least ten counts were recorded for this clone. The CDR3 nucleotides are TGTGCCAGCAGCCAAGTTTCAGGGATCTCCTACGAGCAGTACTTC. The encoded protein is CASSQVSGISYEQYF. The chain carries TRBV4-2 and TRBJ2-7; a possible D gene is TRBD1 (5 bases). Germline V gene data show CDR1 as LGHNA and CDR2 as YNFKEQ. The CDR3 contains 15 residues. The V gene lost 1 base and the J gene lost 0 bases, with 10 bases spanning the gap.

The chain joins TRBV28 to TRBJ1-5; D is unresolved. Germline assignment: CDR1 MDHEN and CDR2 SYDVKM. Trimming removed 5 bases at V and 6 bases at J, with 11 bases between. The CDR3 is 13 amino acids. CDR3 sequence reads: CASSRLLLQPQHF. The DNA for the CDR3 is TGTGCCAGCAGTCGTCTCCTTCTTCAGCCCCAGCATTTT.

The chain employs TRBV5-1 and TRBJ2-6, with TRBD2 matching 7 bases. The CDR3 loop spans 16 amino acids. CDR1 and CDR2 from the germline V gene are SGHRS and YFSETQ. The ends lost 6 bases at V and 4 bases at J; junction bases unmatched: 10. CDR3: CASNAGDASGANVLTF. CDR3 in DNA: TGCGCCAGCAACGCGGGGGATGCGTCCGGGGCCAACGTCCTGACTTTC.